This TCR beta chain originates from a study of STAT5B mutations in CD4+ large granular lymphocyte leukemia. Broader study findings: Compared with healthy controls (2/35), patient top clones favored TRBV06 (8/27). CD4-sorted patient repertoires seemed more clonal than healthy CD4+ repertoires.

Regarding this clone: Its target is not known.

Controls came from buffy coats of healthy blood donors. The assay was run at survey level. The repertoire was sequenced with immunoSEQ multiplex PCR; TCRdb's copy has only in-frame clones and lacks some. In the table there are roughly 24,000 clones, approximately 75% of which are singletons. This CDR3 spans 18 amino acids. Losses at the gene ends were 0 bases for V and 2 bases for J; bases not matched to a gene: 5. Germline V lookup: CDR1 SGHNT, CDR2 YENEEA. The TCR originated in a human donor in good health. The sequenced sample consisted of CD4+ T cells from blood buffy coats. This chain connects TRBV11-3 to TRBJ2-3; 13 nucleotides match TRBD2. The chain's CDR3 is CASSLDGLAGVTTDTQYF. CDR3 bases: TGTGCCAGCAGCTTAGACGGACTAGCGGGGGTGACCACAGATACGCAGTATTTT.